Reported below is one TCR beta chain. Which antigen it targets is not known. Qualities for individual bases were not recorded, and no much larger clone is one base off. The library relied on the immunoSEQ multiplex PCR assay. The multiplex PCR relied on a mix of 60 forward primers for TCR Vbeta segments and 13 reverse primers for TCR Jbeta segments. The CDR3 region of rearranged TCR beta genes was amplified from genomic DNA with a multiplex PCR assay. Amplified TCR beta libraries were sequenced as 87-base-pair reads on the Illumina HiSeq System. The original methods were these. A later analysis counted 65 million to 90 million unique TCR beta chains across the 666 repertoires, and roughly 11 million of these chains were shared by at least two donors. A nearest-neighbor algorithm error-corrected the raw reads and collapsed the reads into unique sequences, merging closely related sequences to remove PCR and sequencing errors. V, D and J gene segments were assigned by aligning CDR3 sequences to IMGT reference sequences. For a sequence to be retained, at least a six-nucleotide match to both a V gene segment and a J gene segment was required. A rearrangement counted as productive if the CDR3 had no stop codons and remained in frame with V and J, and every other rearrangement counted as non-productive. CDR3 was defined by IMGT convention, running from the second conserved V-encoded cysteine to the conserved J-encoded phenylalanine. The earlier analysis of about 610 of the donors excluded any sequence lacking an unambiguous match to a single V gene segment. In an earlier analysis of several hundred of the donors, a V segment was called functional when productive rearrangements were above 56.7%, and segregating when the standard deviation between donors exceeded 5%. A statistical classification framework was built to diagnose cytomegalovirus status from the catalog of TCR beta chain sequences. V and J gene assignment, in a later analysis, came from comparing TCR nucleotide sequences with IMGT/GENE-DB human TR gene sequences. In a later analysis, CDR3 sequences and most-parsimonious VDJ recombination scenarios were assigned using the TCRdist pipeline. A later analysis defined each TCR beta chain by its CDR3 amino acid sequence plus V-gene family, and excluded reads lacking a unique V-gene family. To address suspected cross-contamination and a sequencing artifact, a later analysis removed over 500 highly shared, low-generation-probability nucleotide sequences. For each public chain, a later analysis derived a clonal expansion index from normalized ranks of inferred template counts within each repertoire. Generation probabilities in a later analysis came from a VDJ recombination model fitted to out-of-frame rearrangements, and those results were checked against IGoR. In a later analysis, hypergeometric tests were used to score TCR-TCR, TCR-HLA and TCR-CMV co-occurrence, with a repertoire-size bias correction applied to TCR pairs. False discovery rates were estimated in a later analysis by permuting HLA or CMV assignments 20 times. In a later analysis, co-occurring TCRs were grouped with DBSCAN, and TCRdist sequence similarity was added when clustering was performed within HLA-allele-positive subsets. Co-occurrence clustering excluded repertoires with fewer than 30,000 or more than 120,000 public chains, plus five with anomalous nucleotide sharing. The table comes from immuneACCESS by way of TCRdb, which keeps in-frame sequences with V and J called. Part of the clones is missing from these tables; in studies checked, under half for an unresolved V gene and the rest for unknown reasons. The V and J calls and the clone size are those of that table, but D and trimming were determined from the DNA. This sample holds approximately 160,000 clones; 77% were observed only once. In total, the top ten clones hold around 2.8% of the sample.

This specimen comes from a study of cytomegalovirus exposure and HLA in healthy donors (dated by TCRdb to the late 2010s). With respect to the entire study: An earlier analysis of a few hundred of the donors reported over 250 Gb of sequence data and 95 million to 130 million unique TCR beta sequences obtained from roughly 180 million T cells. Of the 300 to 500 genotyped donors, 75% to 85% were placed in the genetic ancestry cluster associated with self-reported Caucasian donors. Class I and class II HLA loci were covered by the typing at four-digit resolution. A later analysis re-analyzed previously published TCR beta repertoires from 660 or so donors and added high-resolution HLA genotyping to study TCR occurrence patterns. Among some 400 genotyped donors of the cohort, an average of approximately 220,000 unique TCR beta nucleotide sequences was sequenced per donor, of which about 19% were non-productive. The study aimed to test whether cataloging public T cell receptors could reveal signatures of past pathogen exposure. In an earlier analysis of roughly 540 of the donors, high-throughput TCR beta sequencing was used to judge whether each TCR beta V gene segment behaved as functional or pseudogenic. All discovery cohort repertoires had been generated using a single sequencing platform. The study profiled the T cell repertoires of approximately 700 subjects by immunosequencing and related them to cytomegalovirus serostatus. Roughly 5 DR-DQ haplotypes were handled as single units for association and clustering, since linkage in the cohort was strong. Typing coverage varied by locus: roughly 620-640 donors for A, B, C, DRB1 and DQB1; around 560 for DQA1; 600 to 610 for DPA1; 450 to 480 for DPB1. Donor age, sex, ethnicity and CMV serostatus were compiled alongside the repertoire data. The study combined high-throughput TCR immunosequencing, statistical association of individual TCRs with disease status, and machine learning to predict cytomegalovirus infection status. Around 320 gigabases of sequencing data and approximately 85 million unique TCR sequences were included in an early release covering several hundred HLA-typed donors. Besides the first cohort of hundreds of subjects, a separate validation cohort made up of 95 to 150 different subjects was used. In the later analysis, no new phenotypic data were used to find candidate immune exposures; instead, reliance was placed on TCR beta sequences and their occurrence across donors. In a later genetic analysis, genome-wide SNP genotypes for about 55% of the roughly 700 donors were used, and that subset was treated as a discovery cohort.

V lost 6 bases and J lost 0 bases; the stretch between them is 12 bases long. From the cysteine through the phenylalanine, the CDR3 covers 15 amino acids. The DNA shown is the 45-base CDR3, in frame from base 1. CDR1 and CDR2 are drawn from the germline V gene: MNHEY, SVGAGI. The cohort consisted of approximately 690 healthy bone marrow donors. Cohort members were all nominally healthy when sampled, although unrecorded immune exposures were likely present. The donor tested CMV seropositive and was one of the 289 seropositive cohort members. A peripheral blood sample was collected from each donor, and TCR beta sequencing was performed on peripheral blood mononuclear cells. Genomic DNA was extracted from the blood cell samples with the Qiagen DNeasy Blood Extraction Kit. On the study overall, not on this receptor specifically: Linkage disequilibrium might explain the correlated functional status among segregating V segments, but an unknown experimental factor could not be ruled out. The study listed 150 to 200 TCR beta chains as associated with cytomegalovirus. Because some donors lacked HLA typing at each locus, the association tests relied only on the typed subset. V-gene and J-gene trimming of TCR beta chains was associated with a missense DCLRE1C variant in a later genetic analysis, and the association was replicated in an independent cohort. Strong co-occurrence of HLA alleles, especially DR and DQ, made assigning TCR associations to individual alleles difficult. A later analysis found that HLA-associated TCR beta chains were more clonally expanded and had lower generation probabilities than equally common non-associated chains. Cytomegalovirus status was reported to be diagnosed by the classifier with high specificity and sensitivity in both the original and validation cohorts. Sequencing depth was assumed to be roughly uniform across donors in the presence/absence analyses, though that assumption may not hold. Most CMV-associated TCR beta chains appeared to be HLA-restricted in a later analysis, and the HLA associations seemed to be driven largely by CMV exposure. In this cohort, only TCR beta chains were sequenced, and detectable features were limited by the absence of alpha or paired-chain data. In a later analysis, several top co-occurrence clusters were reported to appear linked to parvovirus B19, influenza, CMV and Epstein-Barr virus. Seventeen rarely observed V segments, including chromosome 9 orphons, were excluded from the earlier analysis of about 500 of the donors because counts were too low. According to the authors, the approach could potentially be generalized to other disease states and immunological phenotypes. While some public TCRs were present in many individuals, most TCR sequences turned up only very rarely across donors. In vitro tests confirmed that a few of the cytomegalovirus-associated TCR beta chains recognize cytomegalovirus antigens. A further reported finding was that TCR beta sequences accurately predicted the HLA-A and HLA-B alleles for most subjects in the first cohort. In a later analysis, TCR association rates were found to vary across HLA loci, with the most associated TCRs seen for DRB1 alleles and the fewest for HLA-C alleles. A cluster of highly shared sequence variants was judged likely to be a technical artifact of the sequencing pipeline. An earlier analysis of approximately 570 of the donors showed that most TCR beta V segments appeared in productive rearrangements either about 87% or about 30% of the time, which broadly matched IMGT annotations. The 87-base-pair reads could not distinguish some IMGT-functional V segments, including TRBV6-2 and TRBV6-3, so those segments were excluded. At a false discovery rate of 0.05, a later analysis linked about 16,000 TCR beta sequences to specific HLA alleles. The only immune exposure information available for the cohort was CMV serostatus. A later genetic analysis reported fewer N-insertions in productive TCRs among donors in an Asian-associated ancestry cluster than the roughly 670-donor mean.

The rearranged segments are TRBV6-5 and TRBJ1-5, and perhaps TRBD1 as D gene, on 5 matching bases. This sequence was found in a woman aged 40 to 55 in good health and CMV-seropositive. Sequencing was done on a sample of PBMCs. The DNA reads TGTGCCAGCAGGTCAGACAGAAATAGCAATCAGCCCCAGCATTTT. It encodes CASRSDRNSNQPQHF.